This entry lists 3 T cell receptor beta chains sequenced from one sample in a study of T-cell reconstitution after alpha-beta-depleted transplantation in children. TCRbeta library preparation incorporated unique molecular identifiers. TCRdb passed the PCR reads through MiXCR, listing each CDR3 protein once. The sample has 98,000 or so distinct CDR3 sequences, less than 25% seen once. The specimen comprised PBMCs, sampled before TCRalphabeta/CD19-depleted stem cell transplant. The receptors derive from a boy between 2 and 10 years old with acute lymphoblastic leukemia, due to receive a stem cell transplant.

This chain uses TRBV11-2 with TRBJ2-7; D may be TRBD2 (6 bases). Germline V gene sequence: CDR1 SGHAT, CDR2 FQNNGV. Deletions cut 5 bases from V and 5 bases from J, with 10 bases between. This CDR3 region has 12 residues. The CDR3 is CASSQGGNEQYF. CDR3 DNA: TGTGCCAGCAGCCAAGGAGGGAACGAGCAGTACTTC.

This clonotype appeared a few times. V usage is TRBV7-9 and J usage is TRBJ2-3; the match to TRBD2 covers 10 bases. The CDR3 has 17 residues. CDR1 is SEHNR, CDR2 FQNEAQ, per germline (reference sequence). With 2 bases clipped from V and 7 bases from J, the junction kept 12 bases outside the gene matches. The chain's CDR3 is CASSLLAGTSAPHTQYF. Here the CDR3 DNA reads TGTGCCAGCAGCTTATTGGCGGGGACTAGCGCCCCACATACGCAGTATTTT.

This clonotype was observed once. V is TRBV6-5 and J is TRBJ2-1; the match to TRBD1 covers 9 bases. Germline V gene sequence: CDR1 MNHEY, CDR2 SVGAGI. V lost 4 bases to trimming and J lost 10 bases; unmatched junction nucleotides: 8. CDR3 length: 14 residues. CDR3 residues: CASSSSGTGNEQFF. CDR3 DNA: TGTGCCAGCAGTTCCTCGGGGACAGGGAACGAGCAGTTCTTC.